These 30 T cell receptor beta chains were all obtained from the same sample, sequenced in a study of T cell responses to AZD1222 COVID-19 vaccine. Assay: immunoSEQ multiplex PCR; the TCRdb copy retains only in-frame clones and omits some. This table holds 100,000 to 140,000 clones, about 90% found once. Specimen: peripheral blood, collected 28 days after the second AZD1222 dose. These receptors all come from an adult who received the AZD1222 COVID-19 vaccine.

J is TRBJ1-5 and V is TRBV28; D not resolved. Between the trimmed V and J ends, which lost 9 bases and 0 bases, there was a span of 3 bases. This CDR3 comprises 11 residues. The germline V gene encodes CDR1 MDHEN and CDR2 SYDVKM. CDR3 protein: CASNSNQPQHF. As DNA, the CDR3 is TGTGCCAGTAATAGCAATCAGCCCCAGCATTTT.

The rearrangement links TRBV6-6 to TRBJ1-4; D is uncertain. CDR1 and CDR2 from the germline V gene are MNHNY and SVGAGI (reference sequence). Trimming left V 7 bases short and J 2 bases short, with 11 bases between. The length of the CDR3 is 14 residues. The CDR3 nucleotides are TGTGCCAGCACCCGGGTCCGGACTAATGAAAAACTGTTTTTT. Its translation is CASTRVRTNEKLFF.

The chain combines TRBV19 with TRBJ2-3, with 7 positions matching TRBD2. V gave up 6 bases and J gave up 3 bases; unmatched junction bases: 6. Germline CDR1 reads LNHDA; CDR2 reads SQIVND (reference sequence). The CDR3 extends over 14 amino acids. CDR3 sequence reads: CASRRSGATDTQYF. The CDR3 DNA sequence: TGTGCCAGTAGACGGAGCGGGGCGACAGATACGCAGTATTTT.

V gene TRBV4-3 combines with J gene TRBJ2-3; the match to TRBD2 covers 8 bases. V lost 0 bases, J lost 7 bases, and 3 bases stayed unmatched. Germline V gene sequence: CDR1 LGHNA, CDR2 YSLEER. CDR3 length: 14 residues. In DNA form, the CDR3 reads TGCGCCAGCAGCCAAGATGGGACTAGTTATACGCAGTATTTT. Translation: CASSQDGTSYTQYF.

V and J are TRBV11-1 and TRBJ1-3; D might be TRBD1 (5 bases). The CDR3 covers 14 residues. V was trimmed by 5 bases and J by 1 base, leaving 9 bases between them. Germline V gene sequence: CDR1 SGHAT, CDR2 FQDESV (reference sequence). DNA for the CDR3: TGTGCCAGCAGCCTCGGGGGATCTGGAAACACCATATATTTT. Translated: CASSLGGSGNTIYF.

The V and J genes are TRBV5-1 and TRBJ2-5, with TRBD1 matching 9 bases. The CDR3 extends over 14 amino acids. J gave up 5 bases and V 2 bases, and 4 bases lay outside the gene matches. Germline-derived CDR1 and CDR2 are SGHRS and YFSETQ. CDR3 sequence reads: CASSLTGGRETQYF. The CDR3 nucleotides are TGCGCCAGCAGCTTAACAGGGGGCAGGGAGACCCAGTACTTC.

The chain employs TRBV28 and TRBJ1-6; D is unresolved. The V gene's germline CDR1 is MDHEN and CDR2 SYDVKM. V was cut by 7 bases and J by 5 bases, with 3 bases left in between. This CDR3 spans 11 amino acids. CDR3 sequence reads: CASNNNSPLHF. CDR3 nucleotide sequence: TGTGCCAGCAATAATAATTCACCCCTCCACTTT. The whole variable domain, filled in from reference TRBV28 and TRBJ1-6, reads DVKVTQSSRYLVKRTGEKVFLECVQDMDHENMFWYRQDPGLGLRLIYFSYDVKMKEKGDIPEGYSVSREKKERFSLILESASTNQTSMYLCASNNNSPLHFGNGTRLTVT.

The chain joins TRBV2 to TRBJ2-1, with TRBD2 matching over 9 bases. This CDR3 has 16 residues. V lost 1 base, J lost 4 bases, and 5 bases stayed unmatched. Germline V CDR1 and CDR2: SNHLY, FYNNEI. The DNA of the CDR3 is TGTGCCAGCAGTGAAGGACGGCGGGGGGGGTACAATGAGCAGTTCTTC. This sequence encodes CASSEGRRGGYNEQFF.

This clone was picked up one time. This chain's CDR3 is CASSQVVRGAYVYEQYF. The CDR3 DNA follows: TGTGCCAGCAGCCAAGTGGTGAGGGGGGCATACGTCTACGAGCAGTACTTC. V gene TRBV14 combines with J gene TRBJ2-7, with D tentatively TRBD1 or TRBD2 (6 bases each). Germline V lookup: CDR1 SGHDN, CDR2 FVKESK. Trimming took off 1 base at V and 3 bases at J, with 19 bases between the two ends. The CDR3 loop spans 17 amino acids.

Turning to this clone: The junction differs from germline at one of its ends, possibly a read error. This chain connects TRBV9 to TRBJ2-6; perhaps TRBD2 as D (5 bases). Germline loops: CDR1 SGDLS, CDR2 YYNGEE. The CDR3 loop spans 19 amino acids. The CDR3 DNA sequence: TGTCCCAGCATTACACTAGACGCCGCCGTCCCGTCTGGGGCCAACGTCCTGACTTTC. Its protein product is CPSITLDAAVPSGANVLTF. Drawing the rest from reference TRBV9 and TRBJ2-6, the complete variable domain is DSGVTQTPKHLITATGQRVTLRCSPRSGDLSVYWYQQSLDQGLQFLIQYYNGEERAKGNILERFSAQQFPDLHSELNLSSLELGDSALYFCPSITLDAAVPSGANVLTFGAGSRLTVL.

This clone occurred a few times. CDR3 in amino acids: CASSDSRDRGSYEQYF. CDR3 DNA sequence: TGTGCCAGCAGTGACTCGCGTGACAGGGGTTCCTACGAGCAGTACTTC. The chain uses TRBV6-4 and TRBJ2-7; 8 bases fit TRBD1. Germline loops: CDR1 MRHNA, CDR2 SNTAGT. The CDR3 has 16 residues. After removal of 0 bases from V and 1 base from J, the junction contained 5 bases not matched to a gene.

CDR3 bases: TGTGCCAGCAGCGTAGTCCCCGACACCTACGAGCAGTACTTC. Protein product: CASSVVPDTYEQYF. The chain joins TRBV9 to TRBJ2-7, with unresolved D. Between the trimmed V and J ends, which lost 0 bases and 2 bases, there was a span of 9 bases. The CDR3 has 14 residues. Germline V gene lookup returns CDR1 SGDLS and CDR2 YYNGEE. The entire variable domain, with the rest obtained from reference TRBV9 and TRBJ2-7, is as follows: DSGVTQTPKHLITATGQRVTLRCSPRSGDLSVYWYQQSLDQGLQFLIQYYNGEERAKGNILERFSAQQFPDLHSELNLSSLELGDSALYFCASSVVPDTYEQYFGPGTRLTVT.

The chain couples TRBV5-5 to TRBJ1-3; 7 bases fit TRBD1. Germline V lookup: CDR1 SGHKS, CDR2 YYEKEE (reference sequence). The CDR3 has 15 residues. V trimming: 4 bases; J trimming: 2 bases; junction bases outside the gene matches: 6. CDR3 in amino acids: CASSRGDRAGNTIYF. The CDR3 nucleotides are TGTGCCAGCAGCCGGGGGGACAGAGCTGGAAACACCATATATTTT.

The chain has TRBV14 and TRBJ1-1; 7 bases align to TRBD1. The V segment lost 4 bases and the J segment 5 bases; nucleotides outside the gene matches: 10. Germline CDR1 and CDR2: SGHDN and FVKESK. The CDR3 is 15 residues long. CDR3: CASSRTTGAWTEAFF. The CDR3 nucleotides read TGTGCCAGCAGCCGCACTACAGGGGCCTGGACTGAAGCTTTCTTT. Complete variable domain (other parts from reference TRBV14 and TRBJ1-1): EAGVTQFPSHSVIEKGQTVTLRCDPISGHDNLYWYRRVMGKEIKFLLHFVKESKQDESGMPNNRFLAERTGGTYSTLKVQPAELEDSGVYFCASSRTTGAWTEAFFGQGTRLTVV.

This clone was seen just once. The V call is TRBV20-1, the J call TRBJ2-7, with a tentative D call TRBD1 (5 bases). V lost 3 bases and J lost 4, with 19 bases in between. The CDR3 spans 15 residues. CDR1 DFQATT and CDR2 SNEGSKA come from the germline V gene (reference sequence). The CDR3 here is CSASLTKQASYEQYF. In DNA, the CDR3 is TGCAGTGCTAGTCTCACTAAACAGGCGAGTTACGAGCAGTACTTC.

CDR3 residues: CAWSVHLGTGDNEQFF. The CDR3 DNA reads as TGTGCCTGGAGTGTACATTTGGGGACAGGGGATAATGAGCAGTTCTTC. The V and J genes are TRBV30 and TRBJ2-1; 10 bases map to TRBD1. V gave up 0 bases and J gave up 7 bases; unmatched junction bases: 9. Germline lookup yields CDR1 GTSNPN and CDR2 SVGIG (reference sequence). The CDR3 covers 16 residues.

V gene TRBV28 combines with J gene TRBJ2-1; 9 nucleotides align to TRBD1. CDR1 and CDR2 (germline): MDHEN, SYDVKM. The CDR3 is made up of 15 amino acids. V lost 9 bases to trimming and J lost 2 bases; unmatched junction nucleotides: 8. In nucleotides, the CDR3 is TGTGCCAGTAGGACAGGGGACCGGACCTACAATGAGCAGTTCTTC. Its protein is CASRTGDRTYNEQFF.

With regard to this clone: This CDR3 is also generated by other DNA sequences in the sample. The chain joins TRBV7-2 to TRBJ2-2, with TRBD1 identical over 7 bases. Germline V gene sequence: CDR1 SGHTA, CDR2 FQGNSA. The length of the CDR3 is 16 residues. V was clipped by 4 bases and J by 1 base; unmatched bases: 6. In DNA, the CDR3 is TGTGCCAGCAGCTCCGGGACAGCCCTGAACACCGGGGAGCTGTTTTTT. Translated: CASSSGTALNTGELFF.

The chain joins TRBV15 to TRBJ2-3; 10 nucleotides line up with TRBD1. This CDR3 region has 14 residues. Germline loops: CDR1 LNHNV, CDR2 YYDKDF (reference sequence). Trimming cost V 5 bases and J 3 bases; bases outside gene matches: 2. The CDR3 is CATSEGQGTDTQYF. For the CDR3, the DNA is TGTGCCACCAGCGAGGGACAGGGGACAGATACGCAGTATTTT.

The V and J genes are TRBV5-1 and TRBJ2-7, with 7 bases aligning to TRBD1. The CDR3 has 14 amino acids. Germline CDR1 and CDR2: SGHRS and YFSETQ. V lost 1 base and J lost 5; bases outside the gene matches: 6. The chain's CDR3 is CASSLTGEVNEQYF. DNA for the CDR3: TGCGCCAGCAGCTTGACAGGGGAAGTTAACGAGCAGTACTTC.

The rearrangement uses TRBV3-1 (or the pseudogene TRBV3-2) and TRBJ2-3; 8 bases agree with TRBD2. The CDR3 consists of 15 residues. In germline, CDR1 is LGHDT, CDR2 YNNKEL (reference sequence). V was pared by 1 base and J by 5 bases, with 5 bases of the junction left unmatched. CDR3 DNA: TGTGCCAGCAGCCAAGCAGCGGGAGTTATAGATACGCAGTATTTT. This encodes CASSQAAGVIDTQYF.

The chain employs TRBV6-5 and TRBJ1-2; 7 positions agree with TRBD1. Per germline, CDR1 MNHEY and CDR2 SVGAGI. The CDR3 is 13 residues long. V dropped 6 bases and J dropped 8; count of bases not matched to a gene: 9. CDR3 in DNA: TGTGCCAGCAGCCCAAGGGGGCTAGGGGGCTACACCTTC. Protein product: CASSPRGLGGYTF.

The V and J genes are TRBV6-1 and TRBJ1-4; a possible D gene is TRBD1 (6 bases). The CDR3 length is 14 residues. Trimming took 3 bases from V and 5 from J, leaving 10 bases between them. Germline assignment: CDR1 MNHNS and CDR2 SASEGT. In nucleotides, the CDR3 is TGTGCCAGCAGTGATTTGGACAGAAATGAAAAACTGTTTTTT. Protein product: CASSDLDRNEKLFF.

The CDR3 DNA reads TGTGCCAGCAGTTTAACACAGAACTACTATGGCTACACCTTC. Translated: CASSLTQNYYGYTF. V is TRBV28 and J is TRBJ1-2; D remains unclear. CDR1 and CDR2 (germline): MDHEN, SYDVKM. Trimming removed 2 bases at V and 3 bases at J, with 10 bases between. This CDR3 contains 14 residues.

This rearrangement joins TRBV20-1 to TRBJ1-5; perhaps TRBD1 as D (5 bases). In germline, CDR1 is DFQATT, CDR2 SNEGSKA (reference sequence). V was trimmed by 3 bases and J by 0 bases, leaving 21 bases between them. This CDR3 has 18 amino acids. CDR3 residues: CSASPRLGGGYSNQPQHF. CDR3 nucleotide sequence: TGCAGTGCTAGTCCGCGACTGGGGGGTGGGTATAGCAATCAGCCCCAGCATTTT.

V usage is TRBV6-1 and J usage is TRBJ1-1; D might be TRBD1 (6 bases). CDR3 size: 15 residues. Germline V gene data show CDR1 as MNHNS and CDR2 as SASEGT. V was shortened by 2 bases and J by 3 bases, with 13 bases between the two germline ends. CDR3 sequence: CASSEIPGGYTEAFF. The CDR3 DNA reads as TGTGCCAGCAGTGAAATCCCGGGGGGCTACACTGAAGCTTTCTTT.

The chain has TRBV19 and TRBJ1-5, with 7 positions matching TRBD1. The CDR3 extends over 19 amino acids. CDR1 is LNHDA and CDR2 is SQIVND in the germline V gene (reference sequence). The trim removed 3 bases at V and 5 bases at J, leaving 19 bases unmatched. CDR3 in amino acids: CASSMWFGSHRGRDQPQHF. The CDR3 region has the DNA TGTGCCAGTAGTATGTGGTTCGGCTCACACAGGGGAAGGGATCAGCCCCAGCATTTT.

The chain links TRBV7-2 to TRBJ1-1; the D is unclear. Trimming took 5 bases from V and 3 from J, leaving 4 bases between them. The CDR3 extends over 11 amino acids. From germline, CDR1 is SGHTA and CDR2 FQGNSA. This chain's CDR3 is CASSPYTEAFF. CDR3 DNA sequence: TGTGCCAGCAGCCCGTACACTGAAGCTTTCTTT.

The rearrangement links TRBV19 to TRBJ2-7, with a weak D call TRBD1 (6 bases). V shed 6 bases and J shed 3 bases, with 21 bases lying between them. Germline V gene lookup returns CDR1 LNHDA and CDR2 SQIVND (reference sequence). The CDR3 is 16 amino acids. CDR3 protein: CASRGTTGTLFYEQYF. The DNA of the CDR3 is TGTGCCAGTAGGGGGACAACCGGGACGTTATTCTACGAGCAGTACTTC.

The chain carries TRBV18 and TRBJ2-1, with 9 positions matching TRBD1. CDR1 and CDR2 (germline): KGHSH, LQKENI. The ends lost 2 bases at V and 5 bases at J; junction bases unmatched: 13. CDR3 size: 18 residues. The CDR3 reads CASSPSTGGSRLHNEQFF. In DNA form, the CDR3 reads TGTGCCAGCTCACCATCGACAGGGGGTTCGAGGTTACACAATGAGCAGTTCTTC. The full variable domain, with the rest looked up from reference TRBV18 and TRBJ2-1, is NAGVMQNPRHLVRRRGQEARLRCSPMKGHSHVYWYRQLPEEGLKFMVYLQKENIIDESGMPKERFSAEFPKEGPSILRIQQVVRGDSAAYFCASSPSTGGSRLHNEQFFGPGTRLTVL.